These T cell receptor beta chains were read from a single sample in a study of neoadjuvant anti-PD-1 for oral cavity cancer. Here immunoSEQ multiplex PCR was the method, and the copy in TCRdb shows in-frame clones only, minus some. The sample lists under 7,500 clones; 50% to 70% were seen once. The starting material was tumor tissue, obtained before nivolumab (anti-PD-1) treatment. All receptors derive from a person between 35 and 79 years old with oral cavity squamous cell carcinoma. Both conserved end residues are part of each CDR3.

J gene: TRBJ2-4; V gene: TRBV6-1; CDR3 protein: CASSVAGGRENIQYF
J gene: TRBJ2-7; V gene: TRBV25-1; CDR3 protein: CASTLTGYEQYF
J gene: TRBJ2-5; V gene: TRBV5-1; CDR3 protein: CASRTAGEMETQYF
J gene: TRBJ1-1; V gene: TRBV10-1; CDR3 protein: CASSVGGRTEAFF
J gene: TRBJ2-1; V gene: TRBV19; CDR3 protein: CASRPGTSGYNEQFF
J gene: TRBJ2-7; V gene: TRBV18; CDR3 protein: CASSPQASSYEQYF
J gene: TRBJ1-1; V gene: TRBV5-4; CDR3 protein: CASSRQGPEAFF
J gene: TRBJ1-4; V gene: TRBV29-1; CDR3 protein: CSVQQARTPNEKLFF
J gene: TRBJ1-1; V gene: TRBV11-1; CDR3 protein: CASYGTGGTEAFF
J gene: TRBJ2-6; V gene: TRBV2; CDR3 protein: CASTERGFGGANVLTF
J gene: TRBJ1-4; V gene: TRBV7-9; CDR3 protein: CASSNAPPGTNEKLFF
J gene: TRBJ1-3; V gene: TRBV16; CDR3 protein: CASSRYNAGNTIYF
J gene: TRBJ2-1; V gene: TRBV11-2; CDR3 protein: CASSFHNEQFF
J gene: TRBJ2-7; V gene: TRBV27; CDR3 protein: CASSNRDQPYEQYF
J gene: TRBJ1-2; V gene: TRBV14; CDR3 protein: CASSQDVFGYTF
J gene: TRBJ2-1; V gene: TRBV5-8; CDR3 protein: CASSLGGKSYNEQFF
J gene: TRBJ2-3; V gene: TRBV7-9; CDR3 protein: CASSPTGTAILIF
J gene: TRBJ1-5; V gene: TRBV7-9; CDR3 protein: CASSPTDNQPQHF
J gene: TRBJ2-1; V gene: TRBV5-8; CDR3 protein: CASSLGQGPYNEQFF
J gene: TRBJ2-2; V gene: TRBV10-3; CDR3 protein: CAITPRGAPNTGELFF
J gene: TRBJ1-5; V gene: TRBV6-1; CDR3 protein: CASSEPWGTWYGNQPQHF
J gene: TRBJ2-3; V gene: TRBV5-6; CDR3 protein: CASRWSGISTDTQYF
J gene: TRBJ2-4; V gene: TRBV15; CDR3 protein: CATSRQGESKNIQYF
J gene: TRBJ1-6; V gene: TRBV19; CDR3 protein: CASSPRAGDGSSPLHF
J gene: TRBJ2-3; V gene: TRBV6-6; CDR3 protein: CASSYVRGRITDTQYF
J gene: TRBJ1-1; V gene: TRBV12-5; CDR3 protein: CASLQDRGDTEAFF
J gene: TRBJ2-2; V gene: TRBV9; CDR3 protein: CASSALTADGELFF
J gene: TRBJ1-2; V gene: TRBV7-8; CDR3 protein: CASSSGTGGALEGYTF
J gene: TRBJ1-1; V gene: TRBV19; CDR3 protein: CASSMFDLPQGAFF
J gene: TRBJ1-5; V gene: TRBV7-9; CDR3 protein: CASSLGQPQHF
J gene: TRBJ1-3; V gene: TRBV14; CDR3 protein: CASSPNSGNTIYF
J gene: TRBJ2-7; V gene: TRBV2; CDR3 protein: CASRRLAGGPSLLDEQYF
J gene: TRBJ2-3; V gene: TRBV29-1; CDR3 protein: CSVGDKRSDTQYF
J gene: TRBJ1-5; V gene: TRBV6-6; CDR3 protein: CASSYSIGQPQHF
J gene: TRBJ1-4; V gene: TRBV14; CDR3 protein: CASSQGGTGTGGLGREKLFF
J gene: TRBJ2-3; V gene: TRBV5-1; CDR3 protein: CASSLAVAADTQYF
J gene: TRBJ2-3; V gene: TRBV7-7; CDR3 protein: CASSLTSGGDTQYF
J gene: TRBJ2-3; V gene: TRBV28; CDR3 protein: CASSLAGGPSRDTQYF
J gene: TRBJ2-3; V gene: TRBV5-6; CDR3 protein: CASSFGLAPDTQYF
J gene: TRBJ1-5; V gene: TRBV6-1; CDR3 protein: CASSERVLNQPQHF
J gene: TRBJ1-2; V gene: TRBV5-5; CDR3 protein: CASSSVTFSNYGYTF
J gene: TRBJ2-7; V gene: TRBV6-5; CDR3 protein: CASSGRTVEQYF
J gene: TRBJ2-2; V gene: TRBV5-1; CDR3 protein: CASRPGQVTGELFF
J gene: TRBJ2-1; V gene: TRBV29-1; CDR3 protein: CSVGRVNEQFF
J gene: TRBJ2-4; V gene: TRBV19; CDR3 protein: CASKYKNIQYF
J gene: TRBJ2-7; V gene: TRBV5-5; CDR3 protein: CASSLAYSDEQYF
J gene: TRBJ2-2; V gene: TRBV5-1; CDR3 protein: CASSRLTSANTGELFF
J gene: TRBJ2-2; V gene: TRBV7-6; CDR3 protein: CASSPLFTREDRTGELFF
J gene: TRBJ2-7; V gene: TRBV6-6; CDR3 protein: CASTLREAPYEQYF
J gene: TRBJ2-5; V gene: TRBV28; CDR3 protein: CASIRGPHGKETQYF
J gene: TRBJ2-1; V gene: TRBV6-1; CDR3 protein: CATWVGSQYNEQFF
J gene: TRBJ1-1; V gene: TRBV7-2; CDR3 protein: CASSSRQGADTEAFF
J gene: TRBJ2-1; V gene: TRBV4-1; CDR3 protein: CASSQETSRNNEQFF
J gene: TRBJ1-2; V gene: TRBV27; CDR3 protein: CASSLSGDGYTF
J gene: TRBJ1-5; V gene: TRBV6-1; CDR3 protein: CASSEAGAGNQPQHF
J gene: TRBJ2-3; V gene: TRBV6-6; CDR3 protein: CASSYAGTGADTQYF
J gene: TRBJ2-7; V gene: TRBV5-1; CDR3 protein: CASSLAEGFTYEQYF
J gene: TRBJ1-1; V gene: TRBV27; CDR3 protein: CASSRRTSNTEAFF
J gene: TRBJ2-2; V gene: TRBV2; CDR3 protein: CASSERLRASANTGELFF
J gene: TRBJ1-2; V gene: TRBV2; CDR3 protein: CASSASSSYTF